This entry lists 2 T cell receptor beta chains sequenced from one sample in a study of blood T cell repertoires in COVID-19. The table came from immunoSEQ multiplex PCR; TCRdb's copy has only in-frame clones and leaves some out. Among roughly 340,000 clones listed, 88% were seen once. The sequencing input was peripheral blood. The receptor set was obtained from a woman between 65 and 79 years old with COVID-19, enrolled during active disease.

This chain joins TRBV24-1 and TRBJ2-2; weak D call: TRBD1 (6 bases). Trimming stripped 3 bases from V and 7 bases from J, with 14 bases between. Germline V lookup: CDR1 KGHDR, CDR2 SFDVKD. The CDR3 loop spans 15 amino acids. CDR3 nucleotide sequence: TGTGCCACCAGTGATACGACACAGGGTAACGGGGAGCTGTTTTTT. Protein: CATSDTTQGNGELFF.

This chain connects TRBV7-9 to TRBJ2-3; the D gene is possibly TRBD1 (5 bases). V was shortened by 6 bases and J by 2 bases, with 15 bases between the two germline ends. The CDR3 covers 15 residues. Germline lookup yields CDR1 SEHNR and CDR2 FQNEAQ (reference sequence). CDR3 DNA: TGTGCCAGCAGACAAGACACAGGTTACACAGATACGCAGTATTTT. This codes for CASRQDTGYTDTQYF. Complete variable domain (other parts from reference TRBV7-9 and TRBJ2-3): DTGVSQNPRHKITKRGQNVTFRCDPISEHNRLYWYRQTLGQGPEFLTYFQNEAQLEKSRLLSDRFSAERPKGSFSTLEIQRTEQGDSAMYLCASRQDTGYTDTQYFGPGTRLTVL.